A single sample gave rise to the 5 T cell receptor beta chains below, sequenced in a study of T cell responses to AZD1222 COVID-19 vaccine. Method: immunoSEQ multiplex PCR; TCRdb's copy keeps in-frame clones and lacks some. The table has 140,000 or so clones, roughly 89% seen once; the top ten hold approximately 1.5%. Here the sequenced sample was peripheral blood, taken on day 0 of AZD1222 vaccination. The receptors were sampled from an adult in good health.

The chain joins TRBV7-8 to TRBJ2-2; D is unclear. The ends were cut back, 2 bases at V and 5 bases at J, with 12 bases in the middle. Germline assignment: CDR1 SGHVS and CDR2 FQNEAQ. The CDR3 contains 15 residues. The CDR3 region is CASSLSRRRTGELFF. In DNA, the CDR3 is TGTGCCAGCAGCTTAAGCCGAAGACGTACCGGGGAGCTGTTTTTT.

The rearrangement links TRBV7-2 to TRBJ1-1; D is unclear. CDR3 length: 13 residues. Germline values: CDR1 SGHTA, CDR2 FQGNSA. The V end was cut by 6 bases, the J end by 0 bases, with 8 bases between. The DNA of the CDR3 is TGTGCCAGCAGTTCACCGATGAACACTGAAGCTTTCTTT. Encoded protein: CASSSPMNTEAFF. Drawing the rest from reference TRBV7-2 and TRBJ1-1, the complete variable domain is GAGVSQSPSNKVTEKGKDVELRCDPISGHTALYWYRQSLGQGLEFLIYFQGNSAPDKSGLPSDRFSAERTGGSVSTLTIQRTQQEDSAVYLCASSSPMNTEAFFGQGTRLTVV.

This clone was detected only once. This specimen includes other DNA sequences encoding the same CDR3. The chain recombines TRBV28 with TRBJ1-5; D remains ambiguous. Trimming left V 3 bases short and J 4 bases short, with 10 bases between. Germline-derived CDR1 and CDR2 are MDHEN and SYDVKM. The CDR3 has 14 residues. CDR3 sequence (DNA): TGTGCCAGCAGTTTGTTGGCTGGGAATCAGCCCCAGCATTTT. Translation gives CASSLLAGNQPQHF.

CDR3 protein: CASSGGRQGTRTNYGYTF. CDR3 nucleotides: TGCGCCAGCAGCGGCGGAAGACAGGGGACGAGGACTAACTATGGCTACACCTTC. This chain links TRBV4-1 with TRBJ1-2; 8 bases are shared with TRBD1. The germline gives CDR1 MGHRA, CDR2 YSYEKL. The V and J ends lost 5 bases and 0 bases, in that order; junction bases with no gene match: 14. The CDR3 covers 18 residues.

The chain recombines TRBV19 with TRBJ1-4; TRBD1 might be the D (5 bases). V lost 5 bases, J lost 0 bases, and 16 bases lay in between. Germline V gene sequence: CDR1 LNHDA, CDR2 SQIVND (reference sequence). The CDR3 runs to 17 residues. DNA of the CDR3: TGTGCCAGTAGTGACCCATGGGGGTCGGCAACTAATGAAAAACTGTTTTTT. This codes for CASSDPWGSATNEKLFF.